The T cell receptor (beta chain) under discussion was sequenced for a study of blood T cell repertoires in COVID-19. Study-wide context: Researchers got acute and convalescent COVID-19 samples from the United States, Italy and Spain. PBMCs, B-cell-depleted T cells, or T cells provided the cDNA or gDNA that made up the material.

Germline CDR1 is MNHEY and CDR2 is SVGAGI. Trimming took off 0 bases at V and 4 bases at J, with 6 bases between the two ends. This CDR3 has 13 amino acids. Seattle patients were enrolled during active infection and followed longitudinally. As originally analysed: Nucleated cell number was recorded as an estimate derived from reference gene primer amplification. TCRdb's copy holds only in-frame clones and misses some; the assay was immunoSEQ multiplex PCR. V, J and clone size reflect that table, while D and trimming were determined from the DNA. The sample carries 400,000 or so clones, approximately 90% recorded once.

The material sequenced was peripheral blood. The TCR comes from a woman aged 40 to 50 with COVID-19, enrolled during active disease. The chain links TRBV6-5 to TRBJ1-2; D is unresolved. In DNA form, the CDR3 reads TGTGCCAGCAGTTACTCGAACAGCTATGGCTACACCTTC. Protein product: CASSYSNSYGYTF.